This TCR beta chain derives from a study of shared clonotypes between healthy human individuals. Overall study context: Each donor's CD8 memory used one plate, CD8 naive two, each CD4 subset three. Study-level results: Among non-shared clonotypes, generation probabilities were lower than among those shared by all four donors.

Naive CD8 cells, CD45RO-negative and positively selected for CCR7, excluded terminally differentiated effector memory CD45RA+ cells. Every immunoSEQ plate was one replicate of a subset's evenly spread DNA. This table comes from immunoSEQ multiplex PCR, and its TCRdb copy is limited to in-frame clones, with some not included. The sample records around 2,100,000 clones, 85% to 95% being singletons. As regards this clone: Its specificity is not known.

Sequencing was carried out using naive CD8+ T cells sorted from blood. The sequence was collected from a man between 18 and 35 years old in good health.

The CDR3 region is CASSEGTGRHQPQHF. In DNA form, the CDR3 reads TGTGCCAGCAGTGAAGGGACAGGTCGGCATCAGCCCCAGCATTTT. The J gene is TRBJ1-5, the V gene TRBV6-1, with 7 bases aligning to TRBD1. V was clipped by 1 base and J by 5 bases; unmatched bases: 5. Germline CDR1 and CDR2: MNHNS and SASEGT. This CDR3 spans 15 amino acids.